The 19 T cell receptor beta chains reported below all come from one sample, sequenced in a study of T cells in Graves' hyperthyroidism and ophthalmopathy. Amplified TCR beta CDR3 regions derived from RNA transcripts. Using the HTBI primer set, a first-round RT-PCR was run on the TCR CDR3. TCRdb ran MiXCR on the multiplex PCR reads and lists one entry per CDR3 protein. Here the sample spans over 200,000 distinct CDR3 sequences, 15% to 20% being singletons. Sequencing used blood. These receptors were taken from a man aged 50 to 60 with Graves' hyperthyroidism.

With regard to this clonotype: This may be a read error: a much more frequent sequence differs by one nucleotide. V usage is TRBV12-3 or TRBV12-4 and J usage is TRBJ1-1; D possibly corresponds to TRBD1 (5 bases). The CDR3 spans 14 residues. The CDR3 loop is CASNLASTVGEAFF. The CDR3 DNA follows: TGTGCCAGCAATTTAGCTTCGACAGTGGGTGAAGCTTTCTTT.

This clonotype was counted ten times or more. The rearrangement links TRBV30 to TRBJ2-3, with 7 nucleotides matching TRBD2. After removal of 1 base from V and 4 bases from J, the junction contained 8 bases not matched to a gene. Germline lookup yields CDR1 GTSNPN and CDR2 SVGIG (reference sequence). This CDR3 contains 15 residues. The CDR3 coding sequence is TGTGCCTGGAGTGCGGGGAACGGGAGGCCAGATACGCAGTATTTT. Amino acids: CAWSAGNGRPDTQYF.

The V and J genes are TRBV28 and TRBJ2-4, with D possibly TRBD2 on 5 matching bases. From germline, CDR1 is MDHEN and CDR2 SYDVKM. The V end was cut by 11 bases, the J end by 0 bases, with 8 bases between. CDR3 length equals 12 residues. The CDR3: CAHGVAKNIQYF. CDR3 nucleotides: TGTGCCCACGGGGTAGCCAAAAACATTCAGTACTTC. Complete variable domain (other parts from reference TRBV28 and TRBJ2-4): DVKVTQSSRYLVKRTGEKVFLECVQDMDHENMFWYRQDPGLGLRLIYFSYDVKMKEKGDIPEGYSVSREKKERFSLILESASTNQTSMYLCAHGVAKNIQYFGAGTRLSVL.

This clonotype showed up many times. The chain uses TRBV2 and TRBJ2-1; 9 bases agree with TRBD2. The CDR3 length is 15 residues. The junction had 8 bases not matched to a gene; V was cut back by 8 bases and J by 3 bases. Per germline, CDR1 SNHLY and CDR2 FYNNEI. For the CDR3, the DNA is TGTGCCAGCTCCTTAGCGGGAGTAAGCTACAATGAGCAGTTCTTC. It yields the protein CASSLAGVSYNEQFF.

The rearrangement joins TRBV10-3 to TRBJ1-3; D gene uncertain. CDR1 ENHRY and CDR2 SYGVKD come from the germline V gene. The V end lost 3 bases, the J end lost 0 bases, and 3 bases lay between the germline ends. The CDR3 has 13 residues. CDR3 region: CAISDNSGNTIYF. The CDR3 DNA reads TGTGCCATCAGTGACAACTCTGGAAACACCATATATTTT.

This clonotype was seen ten or more times. This chain uses TRBV3-1 with TRBJ2-2; D remains ambiguous. V lost 0 bases, J lost 5 bases, and 10 bases lay in between. The CDR3 totals 15 residues. The germline V gene encodes CDR1 LGHDT and CDR2 YNNKEL (reference sequence). The CDR3 loop reads CASSQDNSFTGELFF. In nucleotides, the CDR3 is TGTGCCAGCAGCCAAGATAACAGTTTTACCGGGGAGCTGTTTTTT.

This clonotype was counted once. V is TRBV2 and J is TRBJ2-2; the D gene is possibly TRBD1 (5 bases). The CDR3 has 14 residues. CDR1 is SNHLY and CDR2 is FYNNEI in the germline V gene. Between the trimmed V and J ends, which lost 7 bases and 0 bases, there was a span of 9 bases. CDR3 sequence: CASMRQSNTGELFF. CDR3 nucleotide sequence: TGTGCCAGCATGAGACAGTCGAACACCGGGGAGCTGTTTTTT.

The chain combines TRBV6-5 with TRBJ1-3; D perhaps matches TRBD1 (6 bases). Trimming removed 4 bases from V and 3 bases from J, with 13 bases in between. This CDR3 contains 15 residues. CDR1 and CDR2 (germline): MNHEY, SVGAGI. The CDR3 coding sequence is TGTGCCAGCAGTTCCTTACAGGGTTTTGGAAACACCATATATTTT. Protein sequence: CASSSLQGFGNTIYF.

The table lists this clonotype with a few counts. The rearrangement links TRBV3-1 to TRBJ2-5; D is unclear. The CDR3 contains 13 residues. The V end lost 1 base, the J end lost 4 bases, and 7 bases lay between the germline ends. Per the germline V gene, CDR1 is LGHDT and CDR2 is YNNKEL (reference sequence). In DNA, the CDR3 is TGTGCCAGCAGCCAAGGGGCCGGAGAGACCCAGTACTTC. Its translation is CASSQGAGETQYF.

This clonotype was seen many times. The V gene is TRBV30, the J gene TRBJ1-2; the D is unclear. From germline, CDR1 is GTSNPN and CDR2 SVGIG (reference sequence). There are 11 residues in the CDR3. Trimming cost V 1 base and J 1 base, with 1 base left between them. CDR3 region: CAWSDNYGYTF. The DNA for the CDR3 is TGTGCCTGGAGTGATAACTATGGCTACACCTTC.

This clonotype was detected many times. The chain has TRBV20-1 and TRBJ2-3, with a weak D call TRBD2 (6 bases). Germline CDR1 reads DFQATT; CDR2 reads SNEGSKA (reference sequence). The ends were cut back, 0 bases at V and 3 bases at J, with 13 bases in the middle. The CDR3 contains 15 residues. This chain's CDR3 is CSARDGREITDTQYF. DNA of the CDR3: TGCAGTGCTAGAGATGGACGGGAGATAACAGATACGCAGTATTTT.

This clonotype turned up a few times. The chain uses TRBV5-1 and TRBJ2-3; 9 bases match TRBD1. V dropped 3 bases and J dropped 1; count of bases not matched to a gene: 3. In germline, CDR1 is SGHRS, CDR2 YFSETQ. The CDR3 runs to 15 residues. The CDR3: CASSSGQGGTDTQYF. The CDR3 DNA reads as TGCGCCAGCAGCTCGGGACAGGGAGGCACAGATACGCAGTATTTT.

This chain joins TRBV30 and TRBJ2-3; 12 bases line up with TRBD2. This CDR3 region has 16 residues. The V gene's germline CDR1 is GTSNPN and CDR2 SVGIG (reference sequence). The V and J ends lost 0 bases and 3 bases, in that order; junction bases with no gene match: 4. The CDR3 sequence is CAWSVPSGRATDTQYF. The CDR3 DNA follows: TGTGCCTGGAGTGTACCTAGCGGGAGGGCTACAGATACGCAGTATTTT.

This clonotype occurred many times. This chain uses TRBV11-3 with TRBJ1-1; D possibly corresponds to TRBD1 (5 bases). V shed 7 bases and J shed 0 bases, with 12 bases lying between them. The CDR3 contains 14 residues. CDR1 is SGHNT, CDR2 YENEEA, per germline. CDR3 nucleotide sequence: TGTGCCAGCACCCCGGGACCGATGAACACTGAAGCTTTCTTT. It translates to CASTPGPMNTEAFF.

This clonotype was detected a few times. The chain combines TRBV29-1 with TRBJ2-1, with D tentatively TRBD1 or TRBD2 (5 bases each). Trimming removed 3 bases at V and 7 bases at J, with 19 bases between. This CDR3 spans 15 amino acids. The germline V gene has CDR1 SQVTM and CDR2 ANQGSEA. CDR3 DNA sequence: TGCAGCGTTGAGGGGGACCGGCTGGGGGAAAATGAGCAGTTCTTC. This gives the protein CSVEGDRLGENEQFF.

This clonotype has ten or more counts. The chain is built from TRBV30 and TRBJ2-1; 10 bases map to TRBD2. CDR1 GTSNPN and CDR2 SVGIG come from the germline V gene (reference sequence). V lost 0 bases to trimming and J lost 7 bases; unmatched junction nucleotides: 0. This CDR3 is built from 13 residues. The CDR3 loop is CAWSVLAGNEQFF. The CDR3 DNA is TGTGCCTGGAGTGTACTAGCGGGAAATGAGCAGTTCTTC. Combining the CDR3 with reference TRBV30 and TRBJ2-1 gives the whole variable domain SQTIHQWPATLVQPVGSPLSLECTVEGTSNPNLYWYRQAAGRGLQLLFYSVGIGQISSEVPQNLSASRPQDRQFILSSKKLLLSDSGFYLCAWSVLAGNEQFFGPGTRLTVL.

The chain couples TRBV14 to TRBJ2-1, with TRBD2 matching 8 bases. The trim removed 0 bases at V and 5 bases at J, leaving 9 bases unmatched. The CDR3 is 17 amino acids. CDR1 is SGHDN and CDR2 is FVKESK in the germline V gene. The CDR3 region is CASSQDTAGVWHNEQFF. As DNA, the CDR3 is TGTGCCAGCAGCCAAGATACAGCGGGAGTATGGCACAATGAGCAGTTCTTC. Supplemented by reference TRBV14 and TRBJ2-1, the full variable domain reads EAGVTQFPSHSVIEKGQTVTLRCDPISGHDNLYWYRRVMGKEIKFLLHFVKESKQDESGMPNNRFLAERTGGTYSTLKVQPAELEDSGVYFCASSQDTAGVWHNEQFFGPGTRLTVL.

This clonotype was counted between two and nine times. The V and J genes are TRBV28 and TRBJ2-7; D is possibly TRBD1 (7 bases). V lost 5 bases, J lost 5 bases, and 16 bases lay in between. The CDR3 has 14 residues. Germline V gene lookup returns CDR1 MDHEN and CDR2 SYDVKM. The chain's CDR3 is CASSPDREAHEQYF. CDR3 bases: TGTGCCAGCAGTCCAGACAGGGAGGCTCACGAGCAGTACTTC.

About this clonotype itself: One end of the junction does not line up with germline, which may come from a read error. This chain links TRBV12-3 or TRBV12-4 with TRBJ2-7, with 9 nucleotides matching TRBD1. The CDR3 is made up of 18 amino acids. The CDR3 DNA reads as TGTGCCAGCAGCTTAGCGTCCCGGGACAGGGCTTTTACCTACGAGCAGTACTTC. This translates into CASSLASRDRAFTYEQYF.